Presented here are 9 T cell receptor beta chains from one specimen sequenced in a study of blood T cell repertoires in COVID-19. TCRdb's table, derived via immunoSEQ multiplex PCR, lists solely in-frame clones and lacks some. Here the sample spans tens of thousands of clones, around 91% being singletons. The sample comprised peripheral blood. These receptors were taken from a man aged 55-75 years with active COVID-19.

This chain uses TRBV28 with TRBJ1-2; D unresolved. The CDR3 runs to 12 residues. Germline-derived CDR1 and CDR2 are MDHEN and SYDVKM. Trimming pared 8 bases from V and 2 bases from J, leaving 9 bases between. In nucleotides, the CDR3 is TGTGCCAGCTCGGAGGGCAACTATGGCTACACCTTC. Protein: CASSEGNYGYTF.

This chain connects TRBV3-1 (or the pseudogene TRBV3-2) to TRBJ1-2; the match to TRBD1 covers 7 bases. The germline V gene has CDR1 LGHDT and CDR2 YNNKEL (reference sequence). This CDR3 is built from 16 residues. The junction had 17 bases not matched to a gene; V was cut back by 5 bases and J by 8 bases. The CDR3 here is CASSYWDSLRYGGYTF. For the CDR3, the DNA is TGTGCCAGCAGCTATTGGGACAGTCTGAGATACGGGGGCTACACCTTC.

The table lists this clone with a count of one. This chain links TRBV5-1 with TRBJ2-1; 10 bases align to TRBD1. The V segment lost 9 bases and the J segment 5 bases; nucleotides outside the gene matches: 11. CDR3 size: 15 residues. Germline V gene data show CDR1 as SGHRS and CDR2 as YFSETQ. The DNA of the CDR3 is TGCGCCACCAAGATTGCCGGGACAGGGGACAATGAGCAGTTCTTC. Translation: CATKIAGTGDNEQFF.

This clone was found once. The rearrangement uses TRBV7-2 and TRBJ1-2; D gene ambiguous. This CDR3 spans 15 amino acids. Germline V gives CDR1 SGHTA, CDR2 FQGNSA. V lost 2 bases and J lost 2, with 12 bases in between. As DNA, the CDR3 is TGTGCCAGCAGCTTACCCGCTAGTAGCAACTATGGCTACACCTTC. Amino acids: CASSLPASSNYGYTF.

The rearrangement links TRBV6-5 to TRBJ2-1, with D possibly being TRBD2 (6 bases). This CDR3 has 14 residues. Trimming removed 5 bases at V and 10 bases at J, with 18 bases between. Germline CDR1 is MNHEY and CDR2 is SVGAGI. CDR3 protein: CASSLASGIREQFF. The CDR3 nucleotides are TGTGCCAGCAGTCTAGCGTCGGGAATTCGGGAGCAGTTCTTC.

CDR3 protein: CASSLEGKFDTQYF. DNA of the CDR3: TGTGCCAGCAGCTTGGAGGGAAAATTTGATACGCAGTATTTT. This rearrangement joins TRBV7-9 to TRBJ2-3; perhaps TRBD2 as D (6 bases). The CDR3 is made up of 14 amino acids. Germline assignment: CDR1 SEHNR and CDR2 FQNEAQ (reference sequence). Trimming left V 3 bases short and J 6 bases short, with 13 bases between.

This clone has just a few counts. The CDR3 reads CASSLGPQGSNEKLFF. The DNA of the CDR3 is TGTGCCAGCAGCTTGGGCCCCCAGGGGTCTAATGAAAAACTGTTTTTT. The chain joins TRBV5-5 to TRBJ1-4; D is possibly TRBD1 (6 bases). CDR1 and CDR2 from the germline V gene are SGHKS and YYEKEE (reference sequence). The CDR3 totals 16 residues. V dropped 0 bases and J dropped 3 bases, with 12 bases sitting between them.

The chain joins TRBV28 to TRBJ1-5; D remains ambiguous. Germline CDR1 and CDR2: MDHEN and SYDVKM. The CDR3 contains 14 residues. V was cut by 7 bases and J by 0 bases, with 10 bases left in between. CDR3 sequence reads: CASKQDNSNQPQHF. The CDR3 region has the DNA TGTGCCAGCAAGCAGGATAATAGCAATCAGCCCCAGCATTTT.

The chain employs TRBV6-5 and TRBJ1-2, with 10 bases that match TRBD1. The V segment lost 6 bases and the J segment 8 bases; nucleotides outside the gene matches: 12. Germline-derived CDR1 and CDR2 are MNHEY and SVGAGI. CDR3 length: 15 amino acids. The CDR3 nucleotides are TGTGCCAGCAGGCAGAAGACAGGGGGCGGTGGAGGCTACACCTTC. Its translation is CASRQKTGGGGGYTF.